Detailed here is one TCR beta chain. This clone was found once. The clone's antigen remains unknown. No base quality information exists; no much larger clone differs at one position. This record belongs to a study of blood T cell repertoires in COVID-19 (dated by TCRdb to 2018 to 2021). For context, the study as a whole: Samples covering the acute and convalescent phases of COVID-19 were provided by collaborators in the United States, Italy and Spain. The material from the prospective study consisted of cDNA or gDNA derived from T cells, B-cell-depleted T cells, or PBMCs. Deeply sampled blood TCRbeta repertoires from subjects exposed to, actively infected with, or recovered from COVID-19 were included in the dataset. The repertoires were released in a freely available public database intended as a resource for research on the immune response to SARS-CoV-2. Samples were obtained from the ongoing ImmuneRACE study (first 160 participants) and from roughly 1,300 subjects provided by 6 global collaborators. A de-identified subject ID, COVID-19 status, age in years and sex were almost always included in the sample metadata. Where HLA class I and class II types were available, the types were taken from metadata supplied by the sample provider, not from assay-based typing. Points the paper makes about the study in general: The amount of clinical and demographic metadata varied by source and participant and was provided uncurated.

TCRbeta CDR3 regions were amplified from genomic DNA using the immunoSEQ Assay, a bias-controlled multiplex PCR. The paper's processing steps were these. Within the assay, amplification of reference gene primers was used to estimate how many nucleated cells each sample contained. To quantify the absolute abundance of each unique TCRbeta CDR3 rearrangement, sequence reads were collapsed and filtered. For each sample, productive Simpson clonality was calculated by taking the square root of Simpson's diversity index across productive rearrangements. The table was pulled from immuneACCESS by TCRdb, which kept in-frame rearrangements only. Such tables lose some clones; where checked, under half of the loss comes from unresolved V genes, and the rest has no known cause. V, J and clone size are those of that table, while D and trimming were read from the DNA. For this sample the table gives 30,000 to 40,000 clones, of which around 73% were detected only once. About 7.9% of the sample is taken by the ten largest.

The CDR3 starts with the cysteine, ends with the phenylalanine, and has 13 residues. Here the CDR3 DNA is all that survives: 39 bases in frame from base 1. V is shortened by 6 bases, J by 5 bases, and the region joining them spans 12 bases. Taken from the germline V gene, the CDR1 and CDR2 loops are SGHTA and FQGTGA. Whole blood was collected in K2EDTA tubes by collaborating institutions according to the institutions' own protocols. For TCRbeta analysis, collaborators shipped samples in one of three forms: frozen whole blood, isolated PBMCs, or DNA extracted from either of those sample types. The chain is made from TRBV7-3 and TRBJ2-3, with a weak D call of TRBD1 (6 bases match). The receptor comes from a woman in her fifties or sixties with acute or convalescent COVID-19. Material for sequencing was peripheral blood. For the CDR3, the sequence is CASSSLTGDTQYF. The nucleotide sequence reads TGTGCCAGCAGTTCCCTGACAGGAGATACGCAGTATTTT.